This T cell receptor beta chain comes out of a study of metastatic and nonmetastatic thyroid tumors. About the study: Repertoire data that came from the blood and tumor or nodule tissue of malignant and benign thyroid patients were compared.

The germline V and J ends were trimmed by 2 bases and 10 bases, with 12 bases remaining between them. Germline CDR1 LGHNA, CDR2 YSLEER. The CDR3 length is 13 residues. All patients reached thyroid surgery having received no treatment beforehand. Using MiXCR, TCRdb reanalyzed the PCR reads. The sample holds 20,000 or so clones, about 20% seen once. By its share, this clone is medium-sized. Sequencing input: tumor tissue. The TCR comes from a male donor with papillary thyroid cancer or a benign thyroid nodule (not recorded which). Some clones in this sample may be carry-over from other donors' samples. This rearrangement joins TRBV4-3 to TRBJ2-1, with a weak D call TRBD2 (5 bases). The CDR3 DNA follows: TGCGCCAGCAGCCAAATTAGGACGGGAGAGCAGTTCTTC. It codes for CASSQIRTGEQFF.